One sample yielded the 11 T cell receptor beta chains listed below, sequenced in a study of T cell repertoires and HLA-DP antigens. Label represents: CD137+ CD4 T cells sorted after culture with HeLa expressing allogeneic HLA-DP. HeLa stimulator cells carried retrovirally transduced HLA-DPA1/DPB1, HLA-DM, invariant chain and CD80. After roughly 15 days, CD4+ cells were restimulated roughly 24 h with the same allogeneic DPB1. Sequenced by immunoSEQ multiplex PCR; TCRdb stores in-frame clones only, minus some. Of about 820 clones detected, 51% appear once; the ten largest clones hold approximately 56%. The sequencing sample was made of alloreactive CD137+ CD4+ T cells from cultured PBMCs. The subset is: CD137+ CD4+ cells sorted after roughly a day restimulation with the allogeneic HLA-DP-expressing HeLa cells. The receptors here all came from a man in his 60s in good health and CMV-seronegative.

The count of this clone is one. This chain joins TRBV28 and TRBJ2-1, with 15 bases fitting TRBD2. The germline gives CDR1 MDHEN, CDR2 SYDVKM. CDR3 length equals 15 residues. V shed 0 bases, J shed 11 bases, and the junction held 2 bases outside the gene matches. The CDR3 coding sequence is TGTGCCAGCAGTTTATGGGGACTAGCGGGGGGACAGCAGTTCTTC. Amino acid sequence: CASSLWGLAGGQQFF.

The gene calls are TRBV7-6 and TRBJ2-1; TRBD2 matches 12 bases. The CDR3 runs 17 residues. From germline, CDR1 is SGHVS and CDR2 FNYEAQ. V shed 1 base, J shed 7 bases, and the junction held 8 bases outside the gene matches. The CDR3 region has the DNA TGTGCCAGCAGCTTAGAAACTAGCGGGAGGCCTTGGAATGAGCAGTTCTTC. Encoded protein: CASSLETSGRPWNEQFF.

This clone is medium-sized. The sample contains more than one DNA sequence encoding this CDR3. The chain is built from TRBV7-2 and TRBJ2-3; 8 nucleotides agree with TRBD2. J was trimmed by 3 bases and V by 5 bases; bases with no gene match: 10. Looked up from germline, CDR1 is SGHTA and CDR2 is FQGNSA. This CDR3 has 16 residues. The CDR3 is CASSQLAGLGTDTQYF. The CDR3 DNA sequence: TGTGCCAGCAGCCAATTAGCGGGATTAGGGACAGATACGCAGTATTTT.

This clone was observed a single time. The genes are TRBV7-3 and TRBJ1-4; D perhaps matches TRBD1 (6 bases). The germline CDR1 and CDR2 sequences are SGHTA and FQGTGA. The V end was cut by 5 bases, the J end by 4 bases, with 14 bases between. The CDR3 runs 15 residues. The CDR3 bases are TGTGCCAGCAGCCGGGCTGCGGACAGTAATGAAAAACTGTTTTTT. It is translated as CASSRAADSNEKLFF.

Concerning this clone itself: Its ends do not fully match the called genes, so a read error is possible. CDR3 nucleotide sequence: TGTGCCAGCAAACTCAGGGGGCTCTCCCACGAGCAGTACTTC. Translating it yields CASKLRGLSHEQYF. The chain has TRBV2 and TRBJ2-7, with 8 bases that match TRBD1. The CDR3 spans 14 residues. The V gene's germline CDR1 is SNHLY and CDR2 FYNNEI.

The chain uses TRBV6-9 and TRBJ2-7; D not resolved. The germline gives CDR1 MNHGY, CDR2 SVAAGI. Trimming left V 7 bases short and J 4 bases short, with 2 bases between. CDR3 length equals 9 residues. The CDR3 bases are TGTGCCAGCAAGTACGAGCAGTACGTC. This sequence encodes CASKYEQYV.

By sample share, this clone is large. This chain links TRBV11-2 with TRBJ1-6, with D uncertain. The CDR3 sequence is 15 residues long. Trimming left V 4 bases short and J 14 bases short, with 21 bases between. Germline assignment: CDR1 SGHAT and CDR2 FQNNGV. CDR3 protein: CASSSLEIQFPALHF. As DNA, the CDR3 is TGTGCCAGCAGCTCCCTTGAGATACAGTTTCCCGCCCTCCACTTT.

This clone is categorized as large. The J gene is TRBJ1-6, the V gene TRBV6-6, with a possible D match to TRBD1 (6 bases). This CDR3 has 15 amino acids. From germline, CDR1 is MNHNY and CDR2 SVGAGI (reference sequence). V was trimmed by 8 bases and J by 7 bases, leaving 18 bases between them. The CDR3, as DNA: TGTGCCAGCCAAACCGGGAGGGGGGGGAATTCACCCCTCCACTTT. Its translation: CASQTGRGGNSPLHF.

The chain recombines TRBV4-1 with TRBJ1-3; D is unclear. CDR3 size: 17 residues. Germline V gene data show CDR1 as MGHRA and CDR2 as YSYEKL. Trimming shortened V by 1 base and J by 0 bases, and 13 bases separated the two germline ends. The CDR3 region has the DNA TGCGCCAGCAGCCAAGCAACTCGGCCGCTCTCTGGAAACACCATATATTTT. Protein sequence: CASSQATRPLSGNTIYF.

The chain joins TRBV11-1 to TRBJ1-2, with D unclear. The germline CDR1 and CDR2 sequences are SGHAT and FQDESV (reference sequence). V was cut by 1 base and J by 8 bases, with 8 bases left in between. CDR3 size: 12 residues. CDR3 sequence reads: CASSLEISGYTF. The CDR3 DNA reads as TGTGCCAGCAGCTTAGAGATAAGCGGCTACACCTTC.

The gene calls are TRBV7-8 and TRBJ2-1; TRBD2 aligns across 7 bases. The CDR3 consists of 17 residues. J was trimmed by 7 bases and V by 5 bases; bases with no gene match: 17. Germline CDR1 is SGHVS and CDR2 is FQNEAQ. In DNA form, the CDR3 reads TGTGCCAGCAGCCCAATCGGGGGGTACGGAATCGGGAATGAGCAGTTCTTC. This sequence encodes CASSPIGGYGIGNEQFF.